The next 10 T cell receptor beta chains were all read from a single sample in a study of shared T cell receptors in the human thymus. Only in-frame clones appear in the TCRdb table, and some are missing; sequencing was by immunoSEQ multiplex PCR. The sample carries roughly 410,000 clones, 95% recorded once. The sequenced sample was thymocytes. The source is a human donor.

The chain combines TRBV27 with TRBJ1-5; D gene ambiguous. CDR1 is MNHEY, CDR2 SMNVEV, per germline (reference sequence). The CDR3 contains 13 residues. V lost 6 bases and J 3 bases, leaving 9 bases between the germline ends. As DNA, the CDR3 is TGTGCCAGCAGACCCCATACCAATCAGCCCCAGCATTTT. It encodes CASRPHTNQPQHF.

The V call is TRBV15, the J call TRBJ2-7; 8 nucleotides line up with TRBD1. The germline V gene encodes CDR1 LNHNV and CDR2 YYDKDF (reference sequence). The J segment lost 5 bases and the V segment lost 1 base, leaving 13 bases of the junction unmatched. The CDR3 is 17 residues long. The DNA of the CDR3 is TGTGCCACCAGCAGAGTTCCGGGACAGGTCGCGATGGACGAGCAGTACTTC. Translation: CATSRVPGQVAMDEQYF. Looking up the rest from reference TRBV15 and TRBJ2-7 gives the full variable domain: DAMVIQNPRYQVTQFGKPVTLSCSQTLNHNVMYWYQQKSSQAPKLLFHYYDKDFNNEADTPDNFQSRRPNTSFCFLDIRSPGLGDTAMYLCATSRVPGQVAMDEQYFGPGTRLTVT.

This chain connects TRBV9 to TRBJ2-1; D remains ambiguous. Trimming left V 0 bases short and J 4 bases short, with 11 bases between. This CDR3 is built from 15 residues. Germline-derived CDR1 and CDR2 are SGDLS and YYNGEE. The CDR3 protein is CASSVGQVGYNEQFF. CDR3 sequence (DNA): TGTGCCAGCAGCGTAGGGCAGGTAGGATACAATGAGCAGTTCTTC.

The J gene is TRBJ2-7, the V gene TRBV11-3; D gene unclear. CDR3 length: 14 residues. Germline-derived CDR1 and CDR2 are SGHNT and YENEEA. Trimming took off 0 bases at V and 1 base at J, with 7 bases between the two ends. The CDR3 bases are TGTGCCAGCAGCTTAGAACCGGAATCCTACGAGCAGTACTTC. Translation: CASSLEPESYEQYF.

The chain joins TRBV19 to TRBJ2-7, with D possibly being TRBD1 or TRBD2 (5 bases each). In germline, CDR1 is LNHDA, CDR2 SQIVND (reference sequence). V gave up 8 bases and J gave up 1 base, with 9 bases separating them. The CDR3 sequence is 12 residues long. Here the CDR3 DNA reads TGTGCCAGTCGGGACGGTTCCTACGAGCAGTACTTC. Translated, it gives CASRDGSYEQYF.

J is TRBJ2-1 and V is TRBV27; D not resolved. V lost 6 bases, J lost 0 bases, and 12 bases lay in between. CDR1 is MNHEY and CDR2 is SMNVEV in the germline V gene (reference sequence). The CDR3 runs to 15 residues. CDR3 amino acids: CASRRHLSSYNEQFF. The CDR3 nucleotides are TGTGCCAGCAGACGACACCTCAGCTCCTACAATGAGCAGTTCTTC.

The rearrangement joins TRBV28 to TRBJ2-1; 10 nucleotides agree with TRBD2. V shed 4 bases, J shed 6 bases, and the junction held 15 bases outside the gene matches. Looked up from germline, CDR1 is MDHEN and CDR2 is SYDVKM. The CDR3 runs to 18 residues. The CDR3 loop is CASSSGRAGGPCPNEQFF. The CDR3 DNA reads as TGTGCCAGCAGTTCCGGTCGAGCGGGAGGGCCTTGTCCCAATGAGCAGTTCTTC.

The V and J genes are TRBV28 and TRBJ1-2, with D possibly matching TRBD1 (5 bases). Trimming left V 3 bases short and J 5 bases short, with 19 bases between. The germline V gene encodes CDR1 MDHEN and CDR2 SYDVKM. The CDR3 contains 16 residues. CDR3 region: CASSFTARGRWYGYTF. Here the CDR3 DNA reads TGTGCCAGCAGTTTTACTGCTAGGGGAAGATGGTATGGCTACACCTTC.

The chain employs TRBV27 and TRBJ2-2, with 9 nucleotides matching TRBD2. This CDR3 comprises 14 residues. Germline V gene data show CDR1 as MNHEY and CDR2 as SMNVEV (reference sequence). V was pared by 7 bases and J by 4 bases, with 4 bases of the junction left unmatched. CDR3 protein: CASTKAGGTGELFF. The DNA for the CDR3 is TGTGCCAGCACCAAAGCGGGGGGCACCGGGGAGCTGTTTTTT.

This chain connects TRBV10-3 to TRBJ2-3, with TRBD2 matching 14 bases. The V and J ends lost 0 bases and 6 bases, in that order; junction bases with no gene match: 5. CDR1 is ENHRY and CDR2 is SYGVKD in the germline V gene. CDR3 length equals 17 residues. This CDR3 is CAISESGLAGATDTQYF. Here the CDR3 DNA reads TGTGCCATCAGTGAGTCGGGACTAGCGGGAGCAACGGATACGCAGTATTTT.